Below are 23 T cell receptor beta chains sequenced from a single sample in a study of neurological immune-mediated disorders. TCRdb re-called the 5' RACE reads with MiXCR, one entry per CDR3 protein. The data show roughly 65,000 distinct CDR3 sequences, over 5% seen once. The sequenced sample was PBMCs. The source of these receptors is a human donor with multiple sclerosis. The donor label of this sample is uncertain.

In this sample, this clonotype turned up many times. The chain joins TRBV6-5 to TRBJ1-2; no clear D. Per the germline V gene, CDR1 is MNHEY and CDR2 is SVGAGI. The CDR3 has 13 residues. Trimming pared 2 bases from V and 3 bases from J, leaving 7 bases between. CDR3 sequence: CASSYGGYYGYTF. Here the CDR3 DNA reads TGTGCCAGCAGTTACGGCGGCTACTATGGCTACACCTTC.

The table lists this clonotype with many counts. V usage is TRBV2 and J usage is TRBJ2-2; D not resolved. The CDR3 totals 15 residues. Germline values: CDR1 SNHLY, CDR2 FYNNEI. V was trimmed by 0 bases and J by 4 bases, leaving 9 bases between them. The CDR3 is CASSEALYRTGELFF. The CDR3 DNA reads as TGTGCCAGCAGTGAAGCGCTATATCGCACCGGGGAGCTGTTTTTT. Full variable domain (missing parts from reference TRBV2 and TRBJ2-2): EPEVTQTPSHQVTQMGQEVILRCVPISNHLYFYWYRQILGQKVEFLVSFYNNEISEKSEIFDDQFSVERPDGSNFTLKIRSTKLEDSAMYFCASSEALYRTGELFFGEGSRLTVL.

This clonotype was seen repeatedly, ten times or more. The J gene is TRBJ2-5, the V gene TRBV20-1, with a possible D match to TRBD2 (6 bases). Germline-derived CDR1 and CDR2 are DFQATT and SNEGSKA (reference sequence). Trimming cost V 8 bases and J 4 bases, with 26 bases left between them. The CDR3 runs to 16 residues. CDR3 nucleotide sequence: TGCAGTTCCTCGTTGGGGGGTAGCCGGCTGGGAGAGACCCAGTACTTC. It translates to CSSSLGGSRLGETQYF.

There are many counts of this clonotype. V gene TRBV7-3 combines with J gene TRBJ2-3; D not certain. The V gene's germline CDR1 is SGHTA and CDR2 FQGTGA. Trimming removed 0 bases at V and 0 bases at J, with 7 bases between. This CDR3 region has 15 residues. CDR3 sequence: CASSLTAASTDTQYF. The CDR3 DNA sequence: TGTGCCAGCAGCTTAACGGCGGCGAGCACAGATACGCAGTATTTT.

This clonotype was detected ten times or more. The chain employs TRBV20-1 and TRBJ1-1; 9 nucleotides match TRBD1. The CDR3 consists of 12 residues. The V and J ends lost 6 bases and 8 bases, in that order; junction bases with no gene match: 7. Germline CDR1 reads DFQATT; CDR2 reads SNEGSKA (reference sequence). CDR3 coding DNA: TGCAGTGCCCGACAGGGGGTAGACGAAGCTTTCTTT. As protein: CSARQGVDEAFF.

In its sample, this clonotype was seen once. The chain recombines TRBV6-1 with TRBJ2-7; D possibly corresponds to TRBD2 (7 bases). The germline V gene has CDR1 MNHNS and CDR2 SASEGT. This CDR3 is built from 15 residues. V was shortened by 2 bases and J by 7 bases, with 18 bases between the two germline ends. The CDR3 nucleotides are TGTGCCAGCAGTGAAAGTGTGGGGGGGCCAAGAGAGCAGTACTTC. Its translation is CASSESVGGPREQYF.

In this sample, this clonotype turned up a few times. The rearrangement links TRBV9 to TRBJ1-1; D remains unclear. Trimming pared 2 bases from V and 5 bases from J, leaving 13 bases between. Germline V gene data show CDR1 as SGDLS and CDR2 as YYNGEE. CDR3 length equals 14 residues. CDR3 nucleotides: TGTGCCAGCAGCGTCGGTGCGTTTCGGACTGAAGCTTTCTTT. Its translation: CASSVGAFRTEAFF.

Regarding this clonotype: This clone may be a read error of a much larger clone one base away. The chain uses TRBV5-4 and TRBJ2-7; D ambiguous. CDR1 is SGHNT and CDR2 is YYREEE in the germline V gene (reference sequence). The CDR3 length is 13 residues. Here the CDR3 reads CASSLDHFYEQHF. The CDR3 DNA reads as TGTGCCAGCAGCCTGGACCATTTCTACGAGCAGCACTTC. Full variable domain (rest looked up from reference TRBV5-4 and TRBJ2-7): ETGVTQSPTHLIKTRGQQVTLRCSSQSGHNTVSWYQQALGQGPQFIFQYYREEENGRGNFPPRFSGLQFPNYSSELNVNALELDDSALYLCASSLDHFYEQHFGPGTRLTVT.

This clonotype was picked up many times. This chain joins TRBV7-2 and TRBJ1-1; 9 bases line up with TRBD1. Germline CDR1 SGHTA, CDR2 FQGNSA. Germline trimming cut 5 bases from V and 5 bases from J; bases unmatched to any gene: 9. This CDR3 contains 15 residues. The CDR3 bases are TGTGCCAGCAGCGGTAACAGGGGGCGCGGGACTGAAGCTTTCTTT. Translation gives CASSGNRGRGTEAFF.

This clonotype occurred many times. The CDR3 DNA is TGTGCCAGCAGCTTAGATCCAAGGGGTAATGAGCAGTTCTTC. It specifies CASSLDPRGNEQFF. The chain joins TRBV11-3 to TRBJ2-1, with a weak D call TRBD1 (5 bases). Germline assignment: CDR1 SGHNT and CDR2 YENEEA. V dropped 0 bases and J dropped 7 bases, with 10 bases sitting between them. The CDR3 consists of 14 residues.

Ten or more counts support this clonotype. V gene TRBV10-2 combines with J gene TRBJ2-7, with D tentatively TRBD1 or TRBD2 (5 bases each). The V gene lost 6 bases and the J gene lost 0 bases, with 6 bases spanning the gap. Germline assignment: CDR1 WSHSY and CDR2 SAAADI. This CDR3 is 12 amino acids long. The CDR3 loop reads CASSGASYEQYF. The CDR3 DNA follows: TGCGCCAGCAGCGGGGCCTCCTACGAGCAGTACTTC.

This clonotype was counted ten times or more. CDR3 sequence (DNA): TGTGCCAGCAGTGACACCCGCTCTGGAAACACCATATATTTT. Translating gives CASSDTRSGNTIYF. This chain connects TRBV25-1 to TRBJ1-3; no reliable D call. Trimming left V 3 bases short and J 0 bases short, with 6 bases between. Germline loops: CDR1 MGHDK, CDR2 SYGVNS. The CDR3 has 14 amino acids.

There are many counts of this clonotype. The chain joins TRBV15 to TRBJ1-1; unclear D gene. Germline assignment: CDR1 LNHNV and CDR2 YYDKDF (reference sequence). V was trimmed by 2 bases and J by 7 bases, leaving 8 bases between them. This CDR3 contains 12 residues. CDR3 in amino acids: CATSRPPLEAFF. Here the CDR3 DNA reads TGTGCCACCAGCAGACCCCCCCTTGAAGCTTTCTTT.

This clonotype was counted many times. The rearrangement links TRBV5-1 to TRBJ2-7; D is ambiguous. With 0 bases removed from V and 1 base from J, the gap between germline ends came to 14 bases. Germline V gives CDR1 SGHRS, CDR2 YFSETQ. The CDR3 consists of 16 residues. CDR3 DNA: TGCGCCAGCAGCTTGGGGCTGACGGCAATATCCTACGAGCAGTACTTC. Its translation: CASSLGLTAISYEQYF.

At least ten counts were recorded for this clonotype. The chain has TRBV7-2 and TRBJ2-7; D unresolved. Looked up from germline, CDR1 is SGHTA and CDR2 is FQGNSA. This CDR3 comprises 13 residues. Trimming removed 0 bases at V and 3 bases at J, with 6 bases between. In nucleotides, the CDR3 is TGTGCCAGCAGCTTAGCGGGTTACTACGAGCAGTACTTC. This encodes CASSLAGYYEQYF.

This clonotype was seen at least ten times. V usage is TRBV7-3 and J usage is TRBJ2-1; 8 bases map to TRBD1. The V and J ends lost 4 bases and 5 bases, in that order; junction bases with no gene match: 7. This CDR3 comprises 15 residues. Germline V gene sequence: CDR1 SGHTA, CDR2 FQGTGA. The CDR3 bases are TGTGCCAGCAGCTCCCCGGGACAGGCCAACAATGAGCAGTTCTTC. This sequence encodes CASSSPGQANNEQFF.

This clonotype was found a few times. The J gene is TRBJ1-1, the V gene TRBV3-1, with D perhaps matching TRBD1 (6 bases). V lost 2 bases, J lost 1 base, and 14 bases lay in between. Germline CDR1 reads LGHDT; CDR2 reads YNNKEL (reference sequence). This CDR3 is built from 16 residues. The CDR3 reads CASSQYPRGANTEAFF. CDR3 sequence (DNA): TGTGCCAGCAGCCAATACCCCAGGGGAGCGAACACTGAAGCTTTCTTT.

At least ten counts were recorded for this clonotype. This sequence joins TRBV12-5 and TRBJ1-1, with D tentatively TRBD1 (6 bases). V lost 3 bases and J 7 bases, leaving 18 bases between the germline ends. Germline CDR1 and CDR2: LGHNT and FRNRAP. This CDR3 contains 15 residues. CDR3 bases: TGTGCTAGTGGTTTAAAAAAGACAGGTTGGATTGAAGCTTTCTTT. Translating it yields CASGLKKTGWIEAFF.

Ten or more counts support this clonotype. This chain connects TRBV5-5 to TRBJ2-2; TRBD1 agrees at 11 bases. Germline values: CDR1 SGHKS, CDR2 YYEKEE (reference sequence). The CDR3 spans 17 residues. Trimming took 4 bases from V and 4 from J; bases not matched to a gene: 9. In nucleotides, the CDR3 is TGTGCCAGCAGCCTCTCCCCCGGGACAGGGGGCACCGGGGAGCTGTTTTTT. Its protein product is CASSLSPGTGGTGELFF. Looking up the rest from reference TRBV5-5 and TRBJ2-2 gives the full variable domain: DAGVTQSPTHLIKTRGQQVTLRCSPISGHKSVSWYQQVLGQGPQFIFQYYEKEERGRGNFPDRFSARQFPNYSSELNVNALLLGDSALYLCASSLSPGTGGTGELFFGEGSRLTVL.

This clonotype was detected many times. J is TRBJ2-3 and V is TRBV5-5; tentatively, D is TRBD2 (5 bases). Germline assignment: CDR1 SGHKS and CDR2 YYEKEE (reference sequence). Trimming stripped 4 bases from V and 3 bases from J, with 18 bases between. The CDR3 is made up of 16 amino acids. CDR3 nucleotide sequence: TGTGCCAGCAGCCCGGCCGATACTAGTGATACAGATACGCAGTATTTT. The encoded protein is CASSPADTSDTDTQYF.

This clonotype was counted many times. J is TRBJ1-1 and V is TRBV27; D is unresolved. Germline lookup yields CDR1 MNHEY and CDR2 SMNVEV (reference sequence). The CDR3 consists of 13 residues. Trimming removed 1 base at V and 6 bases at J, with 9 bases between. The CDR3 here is CASSLFRQAEAFF. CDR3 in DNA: TGTGCCAGCAGTTTATTTCGGCAAGCTGAAGCTTTCTTT.

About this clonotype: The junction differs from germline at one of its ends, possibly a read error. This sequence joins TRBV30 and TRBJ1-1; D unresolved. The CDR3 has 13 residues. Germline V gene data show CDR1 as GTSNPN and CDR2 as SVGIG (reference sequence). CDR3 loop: CAWGRLLNTEALF. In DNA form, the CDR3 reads TGTGCCTGGGGACGACTATTGAACACTGAAGCTCTCTTT.

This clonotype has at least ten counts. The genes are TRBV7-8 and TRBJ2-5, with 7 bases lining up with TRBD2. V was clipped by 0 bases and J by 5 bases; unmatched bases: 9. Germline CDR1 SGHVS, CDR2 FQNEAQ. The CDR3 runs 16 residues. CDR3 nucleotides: TGTGCCAGCAGCTTAGCTGGGACTACCCTAGGGGAGACCCAGTACTTC. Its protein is CASSLAGTTLGETQYF. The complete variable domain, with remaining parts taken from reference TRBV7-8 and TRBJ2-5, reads GAGVSQSPRYKVAKRGQDVALRCDPISGHVSLFWYQQALGQGPEFLTYFQNEAQLDKSGLPSDRFFAERPEGSVSTLKIQRTQQEDSAVYLCASSLAGTTLGETQYFGPGTRLLVL.